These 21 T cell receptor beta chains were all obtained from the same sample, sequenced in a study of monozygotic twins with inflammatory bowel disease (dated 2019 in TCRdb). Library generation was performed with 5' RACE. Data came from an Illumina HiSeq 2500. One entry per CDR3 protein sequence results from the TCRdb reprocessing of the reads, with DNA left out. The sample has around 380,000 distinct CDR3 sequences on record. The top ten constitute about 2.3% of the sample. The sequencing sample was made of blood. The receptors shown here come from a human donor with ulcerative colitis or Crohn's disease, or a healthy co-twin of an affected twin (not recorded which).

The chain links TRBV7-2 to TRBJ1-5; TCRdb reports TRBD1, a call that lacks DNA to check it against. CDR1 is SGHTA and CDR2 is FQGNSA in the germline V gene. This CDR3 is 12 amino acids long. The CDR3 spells CASSLGGLSQHF.

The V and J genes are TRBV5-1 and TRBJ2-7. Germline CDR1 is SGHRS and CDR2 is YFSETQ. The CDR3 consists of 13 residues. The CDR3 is CASSADGSYEQYF.

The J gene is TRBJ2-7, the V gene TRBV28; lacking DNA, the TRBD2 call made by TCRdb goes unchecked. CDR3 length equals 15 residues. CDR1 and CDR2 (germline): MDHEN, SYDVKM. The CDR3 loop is CASSKNLAGHYEQYF.

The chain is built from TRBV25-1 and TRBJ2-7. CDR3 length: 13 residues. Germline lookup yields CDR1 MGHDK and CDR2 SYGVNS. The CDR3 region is CASRLGSSYEQYF.

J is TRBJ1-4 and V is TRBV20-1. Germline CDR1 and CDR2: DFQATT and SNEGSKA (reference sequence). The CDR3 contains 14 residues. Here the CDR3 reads CSARTGQSNEKLFF.

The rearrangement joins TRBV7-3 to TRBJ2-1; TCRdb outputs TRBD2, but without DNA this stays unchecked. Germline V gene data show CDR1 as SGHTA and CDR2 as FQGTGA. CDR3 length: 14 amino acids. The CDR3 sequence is CASSISSGSTEQFF.

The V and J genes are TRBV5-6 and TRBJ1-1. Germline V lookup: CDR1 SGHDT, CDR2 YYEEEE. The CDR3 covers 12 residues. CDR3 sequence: CASSYMNTEAFF.

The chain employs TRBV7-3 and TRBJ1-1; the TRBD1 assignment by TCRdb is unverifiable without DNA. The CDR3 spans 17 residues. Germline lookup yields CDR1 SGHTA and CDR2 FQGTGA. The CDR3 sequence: CASSLGGSGRKNTEAFF.

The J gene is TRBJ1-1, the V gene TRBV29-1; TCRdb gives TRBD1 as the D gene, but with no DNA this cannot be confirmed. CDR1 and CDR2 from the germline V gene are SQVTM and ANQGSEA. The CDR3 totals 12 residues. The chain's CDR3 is CSVGGRSTEAFF.

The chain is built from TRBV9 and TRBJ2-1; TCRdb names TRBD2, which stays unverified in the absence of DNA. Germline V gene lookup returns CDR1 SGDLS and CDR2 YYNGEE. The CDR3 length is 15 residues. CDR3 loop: CASSVGTSGGDEQFF.

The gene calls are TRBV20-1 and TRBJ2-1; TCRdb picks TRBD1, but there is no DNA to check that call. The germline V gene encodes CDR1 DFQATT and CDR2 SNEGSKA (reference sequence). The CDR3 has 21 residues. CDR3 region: CSARDRGPGTPFGATYNEQFF.

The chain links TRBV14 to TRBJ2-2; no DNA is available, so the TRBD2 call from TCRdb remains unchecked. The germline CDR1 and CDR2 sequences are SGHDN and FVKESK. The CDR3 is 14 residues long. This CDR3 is CASNAAGAIGELFF.

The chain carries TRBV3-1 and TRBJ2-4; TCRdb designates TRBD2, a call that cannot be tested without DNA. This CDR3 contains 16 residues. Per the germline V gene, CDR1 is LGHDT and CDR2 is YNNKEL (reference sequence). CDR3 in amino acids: CASSPAVAGAKNIQYF.

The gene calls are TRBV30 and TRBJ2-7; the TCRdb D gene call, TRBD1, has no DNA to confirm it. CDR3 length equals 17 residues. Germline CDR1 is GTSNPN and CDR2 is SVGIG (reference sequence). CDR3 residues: CACDPSRGMGQGFEQYF.

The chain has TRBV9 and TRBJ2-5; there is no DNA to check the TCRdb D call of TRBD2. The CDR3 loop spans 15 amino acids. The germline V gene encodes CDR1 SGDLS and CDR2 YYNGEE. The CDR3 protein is CASSVVPSGRETQYF.

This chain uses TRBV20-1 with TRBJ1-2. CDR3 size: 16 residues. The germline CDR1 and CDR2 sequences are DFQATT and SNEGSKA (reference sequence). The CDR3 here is CSARPSQKQINYGYTF.

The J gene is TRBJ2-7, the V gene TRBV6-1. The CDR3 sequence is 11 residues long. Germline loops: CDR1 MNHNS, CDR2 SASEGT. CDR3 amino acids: CASTLKYEQYF.

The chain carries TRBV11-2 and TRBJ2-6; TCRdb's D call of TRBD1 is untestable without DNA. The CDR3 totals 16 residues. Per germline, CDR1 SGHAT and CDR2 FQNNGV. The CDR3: CASAGTVISGANVLTF.

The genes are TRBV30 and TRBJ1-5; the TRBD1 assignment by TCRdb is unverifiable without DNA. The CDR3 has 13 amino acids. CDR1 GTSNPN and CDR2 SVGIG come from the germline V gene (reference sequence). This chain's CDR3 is CAWSGAGDQPQHF.

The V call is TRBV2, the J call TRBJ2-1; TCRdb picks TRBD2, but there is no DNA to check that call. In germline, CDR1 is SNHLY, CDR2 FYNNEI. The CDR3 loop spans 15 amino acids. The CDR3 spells CASSARAGVYNEQFF.

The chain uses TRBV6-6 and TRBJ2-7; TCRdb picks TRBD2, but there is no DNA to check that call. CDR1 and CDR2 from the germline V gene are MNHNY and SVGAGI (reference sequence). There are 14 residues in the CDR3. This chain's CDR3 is CASSYMGRAGEQYF.